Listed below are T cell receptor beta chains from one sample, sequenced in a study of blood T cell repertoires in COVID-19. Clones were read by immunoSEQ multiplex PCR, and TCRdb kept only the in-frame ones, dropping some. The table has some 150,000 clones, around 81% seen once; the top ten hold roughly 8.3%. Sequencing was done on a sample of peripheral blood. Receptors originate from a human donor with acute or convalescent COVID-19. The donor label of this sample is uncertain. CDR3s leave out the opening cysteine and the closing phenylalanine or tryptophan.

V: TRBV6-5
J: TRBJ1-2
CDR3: ASSYLSTGDGYT

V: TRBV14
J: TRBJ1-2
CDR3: ASSLAVNYGYT

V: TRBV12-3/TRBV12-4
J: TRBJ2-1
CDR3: ASSFGQGQF

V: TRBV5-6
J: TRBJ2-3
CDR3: ASSPLAGSTDTQY

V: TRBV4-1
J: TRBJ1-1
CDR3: ASSPDRGWGTEAF

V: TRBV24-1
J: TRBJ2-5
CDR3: ATSDLGGTARETQY

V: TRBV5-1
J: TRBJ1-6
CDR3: ASSLRQGKDSPLH

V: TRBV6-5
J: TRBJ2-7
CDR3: ASSTCRGCEQY

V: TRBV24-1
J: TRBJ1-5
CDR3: ATSAPGTGKQYSNQPQH

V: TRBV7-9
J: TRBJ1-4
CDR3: ASSPGQTFNEKLF

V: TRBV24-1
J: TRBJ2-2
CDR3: ATSDQTPRTSEPARELF

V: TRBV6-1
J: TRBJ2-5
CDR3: ASSEIAGSQETQY

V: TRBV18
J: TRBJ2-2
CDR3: ASSPRDRGTTGELF

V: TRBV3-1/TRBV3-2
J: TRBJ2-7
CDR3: ASSLLDGVGNEQY

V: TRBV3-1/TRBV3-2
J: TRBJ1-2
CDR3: ASRLGTPRGGYT

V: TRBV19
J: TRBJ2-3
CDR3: ASSPQRGLLTQY